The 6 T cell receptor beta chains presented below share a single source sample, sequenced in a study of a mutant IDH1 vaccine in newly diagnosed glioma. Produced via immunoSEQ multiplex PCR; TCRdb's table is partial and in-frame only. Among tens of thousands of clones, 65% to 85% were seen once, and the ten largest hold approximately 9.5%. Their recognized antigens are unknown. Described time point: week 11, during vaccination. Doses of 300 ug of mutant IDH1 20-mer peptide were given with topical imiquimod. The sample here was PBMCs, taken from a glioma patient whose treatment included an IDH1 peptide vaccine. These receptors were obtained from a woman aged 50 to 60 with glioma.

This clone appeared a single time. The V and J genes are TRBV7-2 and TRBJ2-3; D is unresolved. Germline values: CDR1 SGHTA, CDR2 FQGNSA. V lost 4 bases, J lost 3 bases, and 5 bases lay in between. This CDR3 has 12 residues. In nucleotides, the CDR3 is TGTGCCAGCAGCTGGCAGACAGATACGCAGTATTTT. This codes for CASSWQTDTQYF. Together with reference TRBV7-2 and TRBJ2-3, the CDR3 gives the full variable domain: GAGVSQSPSNKVTEKGKDVELRCDPISGHTALYWYRQSLGQGLEFLIYFQGNSAPDKSGLPSDRFSAERTGGSVSTLTIQRTQQEDSAVYLCASSWQTDTQYFGPGTRLTVL.

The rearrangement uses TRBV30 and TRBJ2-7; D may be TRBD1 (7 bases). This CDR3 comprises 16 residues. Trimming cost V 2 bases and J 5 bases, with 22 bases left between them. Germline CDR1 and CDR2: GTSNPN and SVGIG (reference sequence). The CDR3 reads CAWSLPAGTDGDEQYF. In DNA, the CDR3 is TGTGCCTGGAGTTTACCCGCGGGGACAGATGGCGACGAGCAGTACTTC.

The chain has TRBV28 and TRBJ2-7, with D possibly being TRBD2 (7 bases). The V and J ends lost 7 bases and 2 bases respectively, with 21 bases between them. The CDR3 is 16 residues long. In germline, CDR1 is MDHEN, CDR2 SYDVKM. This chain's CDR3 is CASTRGGGEGAYEQYF. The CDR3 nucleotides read TGTGCCAGCACAAGGGGGGGAGGGGAAGGGGCCTACGAGCAGTACTTC.

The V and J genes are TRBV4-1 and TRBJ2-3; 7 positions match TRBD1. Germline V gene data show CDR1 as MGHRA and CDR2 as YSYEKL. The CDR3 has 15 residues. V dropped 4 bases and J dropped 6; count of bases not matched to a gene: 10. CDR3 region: CASSLFRGTRDTQYF. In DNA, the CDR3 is TGCGCCAGCAGCCTTTTCAGGGGGACCAGGGATACGCAGTATTTT.

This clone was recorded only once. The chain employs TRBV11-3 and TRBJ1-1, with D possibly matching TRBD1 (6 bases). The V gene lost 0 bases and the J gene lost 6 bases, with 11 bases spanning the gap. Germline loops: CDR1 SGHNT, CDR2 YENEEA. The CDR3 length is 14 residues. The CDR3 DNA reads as TGTGCCAGCAGCTTAGAGAGGGGGTCGGCTGAAGCTTTCTTT. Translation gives CASSLERGSAEAFF.

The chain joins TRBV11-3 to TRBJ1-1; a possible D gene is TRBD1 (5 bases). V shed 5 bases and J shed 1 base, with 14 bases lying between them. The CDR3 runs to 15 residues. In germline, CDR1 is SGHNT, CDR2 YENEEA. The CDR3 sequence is CASSPGGRRNTEAFF. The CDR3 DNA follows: TGTGCCAGCAGCCCTGGGGGTAGAAGGAACACTGAAGCTTTCTTT. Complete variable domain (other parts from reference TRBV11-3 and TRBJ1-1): EAGVVQSPRYKIIEKKQPVAFWCNPISGHNTLYWYLQNLGQGPELLIRYENEEAVDDSQLPKDRFSAERLKGVDSTLKIQPAELGDSAVYLCASSPGGRRNTEAFFGQGTRLTVV.